This is a list of T cell receptor beta chains from one sample in a study of radiation and T cells in renal cell carcinoma. Using immunoSEQ multiplex PCR, the repertoire was profiled, and TCRdb retains in-frame clones only, with some absent. This table holds around 77,000 clones, around four fifths found once. The starting material was blood, obtained from a patient whose treatment included radiotherapy and nephrectomy. The receptor set was obtained from a woman aged 55-69 years with renal cell carcinoma. Both conserved end residues are trimmed from each CDR3.

ASSARGSRIYNEQF TRBJ2-1 TRBV11-1
ASSVPMGVLGPGNSYNEQF TRBJ2-1 TRBV9
ASSLDPATNEKLF TRBJ1-4 TRBV5-8
ASSSYGTSEADTQY TRBJ2-3 TRBV28
ASSQQNTEAF TRBJ1-1 TRBV4-1
ASSLKGQGAGYGYT TRBJ1-2 TRBV5-4
ASSRLGLATDTQY TRBJ2-3 TRBV4-1
ASSLGSARDEQF TRBJ2-1 TRBV5-1
SVSTGGDTEAF TRBJ1-1 TRBV29-1
ASSLSQGRGDNSPLH TRBJ1-6 TRBV27
ASSPRTGSGYT TRBJ1-2 TRBV28
ASSLRYEQY TRBJ2-7 TRBV28
ASRGPGGISYEQY TRBJ2-7 TRBV6-1
SVGQGTEAF TRBJ1-1 TRBV29-1
ASQREPGELF TRBJ2-2 TRBV19
ASSFEETYNSPLH TRBJ1-6 TRBV5-1
ASSGDGGPGNTIY TRBJ1-3 TRBV25-1
AVGTPGANYGYT TRBJ1-2 TRBV28
ASSADLRGTQY TRBJ2-5 TRBV9
ATSRGDTQDTQY TRBJ2-3 TRBV15
ASSTKPGQHQETQY TRBJ2-5 TRBV28
ASSADRRSYEQY TRBJ2-7 TRBV6-5
ASSLNGDRVGYEQY TRBJ2-7 TRBV5-8
ASRENSNQPQH TRBJ1-5 TRBV10-2
SVENPSGSTDTQY TRBJ2-3 TRBV29-1
SVSDRVGETQY TRBJ2-5 TRBV29-1